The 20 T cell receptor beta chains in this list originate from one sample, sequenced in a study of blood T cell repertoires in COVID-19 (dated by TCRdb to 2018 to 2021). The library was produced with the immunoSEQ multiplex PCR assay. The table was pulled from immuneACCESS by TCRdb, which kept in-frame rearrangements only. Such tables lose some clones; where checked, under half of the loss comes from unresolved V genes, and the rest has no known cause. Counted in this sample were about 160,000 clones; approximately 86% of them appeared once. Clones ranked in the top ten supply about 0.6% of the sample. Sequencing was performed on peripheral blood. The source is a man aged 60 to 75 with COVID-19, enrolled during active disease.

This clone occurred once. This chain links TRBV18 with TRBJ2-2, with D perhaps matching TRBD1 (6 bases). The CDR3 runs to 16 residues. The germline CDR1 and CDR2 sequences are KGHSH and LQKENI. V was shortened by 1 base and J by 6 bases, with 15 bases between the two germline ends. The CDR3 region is CASSPQYTGYAGELFF. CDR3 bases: TGTGCCAGCTCACCACAATATACAGGGTACGCCGGGGAGCTGTTTTTT.

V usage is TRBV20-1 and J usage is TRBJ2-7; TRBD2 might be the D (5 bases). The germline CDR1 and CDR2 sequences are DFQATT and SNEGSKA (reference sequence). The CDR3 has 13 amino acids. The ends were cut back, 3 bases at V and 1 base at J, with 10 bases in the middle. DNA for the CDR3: TGCAGTGCTAGTATCGGGGTTTCCTACGAGCAGTACTTC. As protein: CSASIGVSYEQYF.

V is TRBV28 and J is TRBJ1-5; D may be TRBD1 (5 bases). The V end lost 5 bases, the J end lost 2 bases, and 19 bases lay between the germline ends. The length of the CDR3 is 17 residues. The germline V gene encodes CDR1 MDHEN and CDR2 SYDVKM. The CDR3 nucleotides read TGTGCCAGCAGTCTTACGACAGCAGGGTATGGCAATCAGCCCCAGCATTTT. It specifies CASSLTTAGYGNQPQHF.

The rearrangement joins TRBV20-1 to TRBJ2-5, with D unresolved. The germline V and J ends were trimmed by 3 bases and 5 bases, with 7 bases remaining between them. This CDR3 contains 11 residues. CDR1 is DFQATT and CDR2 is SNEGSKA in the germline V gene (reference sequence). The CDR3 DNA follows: TGCAGTGCTAGTATTATCGAGACCCAGTACTTC. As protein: CSASIIETQYF.

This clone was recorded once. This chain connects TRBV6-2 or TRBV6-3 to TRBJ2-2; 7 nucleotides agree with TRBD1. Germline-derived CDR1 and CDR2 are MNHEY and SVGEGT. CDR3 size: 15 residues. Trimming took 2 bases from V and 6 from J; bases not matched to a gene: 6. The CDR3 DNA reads TGTGCCAGCAGTTACGTCCAGGGGGTATCCGGGGAGCTGTTTTTT. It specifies CASSYVQGVSGELFF.

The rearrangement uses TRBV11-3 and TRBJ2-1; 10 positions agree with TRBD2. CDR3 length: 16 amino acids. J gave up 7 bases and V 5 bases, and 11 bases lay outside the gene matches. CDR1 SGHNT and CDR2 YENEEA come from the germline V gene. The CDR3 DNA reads TGTGCCAGCAGCGGTTCTAGCGGGAGCCTAGGGAATGAGCAGTTCTTC. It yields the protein CASSGSSGSLGNEQFF.

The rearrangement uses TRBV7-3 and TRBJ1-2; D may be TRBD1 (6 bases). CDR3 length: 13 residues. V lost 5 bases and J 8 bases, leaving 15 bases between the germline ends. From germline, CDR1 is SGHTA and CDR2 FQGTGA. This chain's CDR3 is CASSMGASRGYTF. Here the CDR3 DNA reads TGTGCCAGCAGCATGGGGGCCTCAAGGGGCTACACCTTC.

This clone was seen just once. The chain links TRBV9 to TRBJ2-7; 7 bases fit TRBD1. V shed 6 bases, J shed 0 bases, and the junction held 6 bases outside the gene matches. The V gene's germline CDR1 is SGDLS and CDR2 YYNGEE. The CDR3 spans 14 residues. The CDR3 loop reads CASTRDSNSYEQYF. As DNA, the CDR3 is TGTGCCAGCACACGGGACAGCAACTCCTACGAGCAGTACTTC.

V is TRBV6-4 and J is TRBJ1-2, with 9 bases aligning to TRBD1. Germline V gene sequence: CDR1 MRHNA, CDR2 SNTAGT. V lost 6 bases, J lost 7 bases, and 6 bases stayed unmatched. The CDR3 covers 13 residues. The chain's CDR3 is CASRPGQGFGYTF. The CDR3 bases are TGTGCCAGCAGGCCGGGACAGGGTTTTGGCTACACCTTC.

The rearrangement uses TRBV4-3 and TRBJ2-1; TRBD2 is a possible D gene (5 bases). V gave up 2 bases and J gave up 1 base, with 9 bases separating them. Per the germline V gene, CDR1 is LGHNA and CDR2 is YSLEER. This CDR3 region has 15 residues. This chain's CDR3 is CASSQNPGSYNEQFF. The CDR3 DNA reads TGCGCCAGCAGCCAAAATCCGGGGTCCTACAATGAGCAGTTCTTC.

CDR3 loop: CASSLGPSGKTNEKLFF. CDR3 in DNA: TGTGCCAGCAGCTTAGGGCCATCAGGGAAAACTAATGAAAAACTGTTTTTT. The rearrangement joins TRBV13 to TRBJ1-4, with a possible D match to TRBD1 (5 bases). CDR1 is PRHDT, CDR2 FYEKMQ, per germline (reference sequence). The germline V and J ends were trimmed by 0 bases and 1 base, with 12 bases remaining between them. There are 17 residues in the CDR3.

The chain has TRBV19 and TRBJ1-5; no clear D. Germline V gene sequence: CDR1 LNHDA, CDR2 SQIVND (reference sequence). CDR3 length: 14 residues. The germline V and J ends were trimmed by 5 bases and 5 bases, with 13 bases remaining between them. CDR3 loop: CASSFTLTDQPQHF. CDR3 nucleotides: TGTGCCAGTAGTTTCACCTTAACTGATCAGCCCCAGCATTTT.

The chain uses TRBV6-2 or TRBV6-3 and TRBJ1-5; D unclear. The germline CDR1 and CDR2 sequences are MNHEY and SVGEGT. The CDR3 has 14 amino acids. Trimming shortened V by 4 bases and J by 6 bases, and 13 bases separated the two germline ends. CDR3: CASSSNDRFQPQHF. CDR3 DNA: TGTGCCAGCAGTTCGAACGATCGGTTTCAGCCCCAGCATTTT.

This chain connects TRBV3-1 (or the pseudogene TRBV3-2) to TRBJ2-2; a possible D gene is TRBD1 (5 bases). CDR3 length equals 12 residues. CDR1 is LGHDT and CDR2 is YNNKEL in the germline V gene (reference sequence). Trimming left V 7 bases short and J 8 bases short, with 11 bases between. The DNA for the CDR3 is TGTGCCAGCACCCATAGGGGTGGGGAGCTGTTTTTT. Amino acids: CASTHRGGELFF.

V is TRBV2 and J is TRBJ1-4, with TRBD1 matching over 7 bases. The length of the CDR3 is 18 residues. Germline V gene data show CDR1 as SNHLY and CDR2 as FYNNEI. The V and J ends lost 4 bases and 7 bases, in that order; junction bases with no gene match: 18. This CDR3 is CASSGAFLTGWNPEKLFF. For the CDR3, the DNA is TGTGCCAGCAGTGGGGCCTTTCTGACAGGGTGGAATCCTGAAAAACTGTTTTTT.

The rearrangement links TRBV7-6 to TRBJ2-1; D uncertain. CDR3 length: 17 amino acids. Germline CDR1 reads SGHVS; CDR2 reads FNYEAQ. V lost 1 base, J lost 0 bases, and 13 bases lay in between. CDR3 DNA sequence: TGTGCCAGCAGCTTAGTTACGGCGGAGAGCTCCTACAATGAGCAGTTCTTC. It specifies CASSLVTAESSYNEQFF.

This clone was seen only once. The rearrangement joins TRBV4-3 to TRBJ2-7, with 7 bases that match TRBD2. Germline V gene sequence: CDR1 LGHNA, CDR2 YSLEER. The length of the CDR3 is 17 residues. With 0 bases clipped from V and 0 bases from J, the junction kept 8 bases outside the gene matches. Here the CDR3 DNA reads TGCGCCAGCAGCCAAGATCACAGCGGGGATAGCTCCTACGAGCAGTACTTC. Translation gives CASSQDHSGDSSYEQYF.

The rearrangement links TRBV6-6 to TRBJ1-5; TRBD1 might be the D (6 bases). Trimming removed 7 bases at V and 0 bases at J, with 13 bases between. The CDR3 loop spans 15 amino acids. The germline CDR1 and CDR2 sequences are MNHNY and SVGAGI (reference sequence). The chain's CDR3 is CASTTTGLSNQPQHF. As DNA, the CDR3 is TGTGCCAGCACCACCACAGGGCTTAGCAATCAGCCCCAGCATTTT.

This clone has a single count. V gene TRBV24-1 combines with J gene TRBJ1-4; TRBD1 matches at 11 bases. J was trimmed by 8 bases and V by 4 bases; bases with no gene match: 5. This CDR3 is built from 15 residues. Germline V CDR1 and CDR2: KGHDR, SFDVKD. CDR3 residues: CATSEPGTGGEKLFF. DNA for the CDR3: TGTGCCACCAGTGAGCCCGGGACAGGGGGAGAAAAACTGTTTTTT.

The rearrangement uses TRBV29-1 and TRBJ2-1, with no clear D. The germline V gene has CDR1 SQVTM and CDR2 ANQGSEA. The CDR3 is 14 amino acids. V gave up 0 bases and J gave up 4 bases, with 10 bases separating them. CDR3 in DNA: TGCAGCGTTGAAGATCGAGACAAGTACAATGAGCAGTTCTTC. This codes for CSVEDRDKYNEQFF.